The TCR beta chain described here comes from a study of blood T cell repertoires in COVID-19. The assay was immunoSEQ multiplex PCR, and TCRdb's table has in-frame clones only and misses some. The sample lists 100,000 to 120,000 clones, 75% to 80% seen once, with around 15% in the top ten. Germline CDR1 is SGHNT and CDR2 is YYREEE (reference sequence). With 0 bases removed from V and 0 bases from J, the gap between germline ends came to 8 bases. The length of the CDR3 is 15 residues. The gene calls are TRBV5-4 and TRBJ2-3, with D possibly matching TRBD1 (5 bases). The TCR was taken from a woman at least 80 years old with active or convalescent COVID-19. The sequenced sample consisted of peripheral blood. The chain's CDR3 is CASSLVPGSTDTQYF. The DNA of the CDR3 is TGTGCCAGCAGCTTGGTGCCAGGGAGCACAGATACGCAGTATTTT.